Given below is one T cell receptor beta chain in context. Its target is unknown. Here immunoSEQ multiplex PCR was the method, and the copy in TCRdb shows in-frame clones only, minus some. There are approximately 90,000 clones in the sample; around 90% occur only once, and less than 1.5% lies in the top ten. This entry belongs to a study of OX40 agonist ivuxolimab in advanced cancers. Across the study: The dose-escalation group included hepatocellular carcinoma, melanoma, renal cell carcinoma and head and neck cancer. A mean age of approximately 58 years, range about 20 to 90, was recorded, and approximately 80% were male. Three patients showed partial responses: one hepatocellular carcinoma and two cutaneous melanoma cases.

Study-wide results and limits: In a subset of nonresponders, normalized T-cell clonal expansion was also low.

Trimming took off 2 bases at V and 2 bases at J, with 13 bases between the two ends. Germline assignment: CDR1 SGHRS and CDR2 YFSETQ. The CDR3 spans 15 residues. Source: CD4+ or CD8+ T cells sorted from blood, taken in a trial of the OX40 agonist ivuxolimab. The chain uses TRBV5-1 and TRBJ2-5; the D gene is possibly TRBD2 (6 bases). The sequence was collected from an adult with an advanced solid tumor such as melanoma, head and neck, liver or kidney cancer. CDR3 sequence (DNA): TGCGCCAGCAGCTTATCGTCTAGCGCTCAAGAGACCCAGTACTTC. Translated, it gives CASSLSSSAQETQYF.